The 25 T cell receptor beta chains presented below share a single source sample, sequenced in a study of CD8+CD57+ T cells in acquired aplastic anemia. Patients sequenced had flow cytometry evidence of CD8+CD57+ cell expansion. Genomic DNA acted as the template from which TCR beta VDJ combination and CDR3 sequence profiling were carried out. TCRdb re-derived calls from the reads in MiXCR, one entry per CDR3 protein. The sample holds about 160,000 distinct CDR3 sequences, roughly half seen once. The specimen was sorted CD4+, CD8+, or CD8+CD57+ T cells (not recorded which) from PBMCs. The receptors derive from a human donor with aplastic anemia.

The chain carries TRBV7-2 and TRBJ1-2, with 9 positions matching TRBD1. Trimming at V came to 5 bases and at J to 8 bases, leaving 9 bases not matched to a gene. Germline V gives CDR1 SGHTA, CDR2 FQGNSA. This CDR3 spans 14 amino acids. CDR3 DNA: TGTGCCAGCAGCCCGGGACAGGGATCGGGCGGCTACACCTTC. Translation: CASSPGQGSGGYTF.

Here the CDR3 DNA reads TGCGCCAGCAGCCCCGGCAGGGCTAATTCACCCCTCCACTTT. This sequence encodes CASSPGRANSPLHF. The gene calls are TRBV4-3 and TRBJ1-6; possibly TRBD1 for D (5 bases). From germline, CDR1 is LGHNA and CDR2 YSLEER. This CDR3 comprises 14 residues. The V end lost 4 bases, the J end lost 6 bases, and 10 bases lay between the germline ends.

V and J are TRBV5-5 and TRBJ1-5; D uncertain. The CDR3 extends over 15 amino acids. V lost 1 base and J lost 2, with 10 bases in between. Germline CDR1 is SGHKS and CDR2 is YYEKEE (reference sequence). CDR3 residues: CASSLSVRGNQPQHF. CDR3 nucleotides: TGTGCCAGCAGCTTGAGCGTAAGGGGCAATCAGCCCCAGCATTTT.

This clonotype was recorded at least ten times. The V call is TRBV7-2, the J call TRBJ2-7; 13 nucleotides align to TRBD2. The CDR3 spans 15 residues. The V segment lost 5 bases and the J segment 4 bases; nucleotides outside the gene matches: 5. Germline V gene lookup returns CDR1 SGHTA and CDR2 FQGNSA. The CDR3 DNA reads TGTGCCAGCAGCACCCGGGGACTAGCGGGGTACGAGCAGTACTTC. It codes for CASSTRGLAGYEQYF.

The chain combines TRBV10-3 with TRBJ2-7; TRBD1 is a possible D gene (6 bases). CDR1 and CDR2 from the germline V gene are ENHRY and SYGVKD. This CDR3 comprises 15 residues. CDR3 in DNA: TGTGCCAGCAGTTTCGTCCGGGACACACACTACGAGCAGTACGTC. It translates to CASSFVRDTHYEQYV.

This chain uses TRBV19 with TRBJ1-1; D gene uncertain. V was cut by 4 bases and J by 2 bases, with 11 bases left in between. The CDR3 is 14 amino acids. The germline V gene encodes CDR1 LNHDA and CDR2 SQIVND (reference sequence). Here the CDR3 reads CASSTEGGNTEAFF. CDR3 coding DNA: TGTGCCAGTAGTACGGAGGGAGGAAACACTGAAGCTTTCTTT.

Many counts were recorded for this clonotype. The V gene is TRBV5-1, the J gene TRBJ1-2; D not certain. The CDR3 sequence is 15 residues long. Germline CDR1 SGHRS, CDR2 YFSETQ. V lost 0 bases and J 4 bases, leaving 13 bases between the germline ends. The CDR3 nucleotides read TGCGCCAGCAGCTTGGAGGAACCGACTAGCTATGGCTACACCTTC. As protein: CASSLEEPTSYGYTF.

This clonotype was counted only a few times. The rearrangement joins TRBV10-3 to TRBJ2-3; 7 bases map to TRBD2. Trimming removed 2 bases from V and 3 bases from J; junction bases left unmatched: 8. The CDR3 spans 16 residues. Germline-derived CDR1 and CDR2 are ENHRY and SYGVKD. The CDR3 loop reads CAISENLGGGTDTQYF. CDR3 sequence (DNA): TGTGCCATCAGTGAGAACTTGGGCGGGGGAACAGATACGCAGTATTTT.

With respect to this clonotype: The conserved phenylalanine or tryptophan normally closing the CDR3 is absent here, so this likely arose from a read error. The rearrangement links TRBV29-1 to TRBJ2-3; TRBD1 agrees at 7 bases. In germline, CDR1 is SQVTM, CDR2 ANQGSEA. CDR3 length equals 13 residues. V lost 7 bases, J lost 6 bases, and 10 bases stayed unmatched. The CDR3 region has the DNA TGCAGCGCCCGAGGGACAGCGGAGGATACGCAGTATCTT. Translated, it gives CSARGTAEDTQYL.

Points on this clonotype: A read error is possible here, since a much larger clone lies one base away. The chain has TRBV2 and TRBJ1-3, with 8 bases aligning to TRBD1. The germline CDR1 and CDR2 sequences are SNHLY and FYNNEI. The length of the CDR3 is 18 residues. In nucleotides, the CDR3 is TGTGCCAGCAGTGAAAATGGGTATCCAGGGGGCTCTGGAGACACCATATATTTT. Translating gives CASSENGYPGGSGDTIYF.

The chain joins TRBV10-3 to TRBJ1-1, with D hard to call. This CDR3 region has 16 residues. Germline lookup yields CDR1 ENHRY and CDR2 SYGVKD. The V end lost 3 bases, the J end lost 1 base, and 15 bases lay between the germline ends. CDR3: CAISDLHADGNTEAFF. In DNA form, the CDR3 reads TGTGCCATCAGTGATCTACATGCCGACGGGAACACTGAAGCTTTCTTT.

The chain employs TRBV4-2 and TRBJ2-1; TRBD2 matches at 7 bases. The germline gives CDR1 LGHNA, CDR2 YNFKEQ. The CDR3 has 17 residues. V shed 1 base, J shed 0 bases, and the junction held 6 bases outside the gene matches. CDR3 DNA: TGTGCCAGCAGCCAAGGACTAGCAGTTAGCTCCTACAATGAGCAGTTCTTC. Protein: CASSQGLAVSSYNEQFF.

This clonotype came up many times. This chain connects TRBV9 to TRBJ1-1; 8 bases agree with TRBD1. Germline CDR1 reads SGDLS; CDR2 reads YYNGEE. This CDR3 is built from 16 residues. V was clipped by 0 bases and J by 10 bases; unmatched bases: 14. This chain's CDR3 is CASSVGTGTGSLSAFF. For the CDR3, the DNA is TGTGCCAGCAGCGTAGGAACCGGGACAGGTTCTCTATCAGCTTTCTTT. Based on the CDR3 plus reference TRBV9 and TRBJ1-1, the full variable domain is DSGVTQTPKHLITATGQRVTLRCSPRSGDLSVYWYQQSLDQGLQFLIQYYNGEERAKGNILERFSAQQFPDLHSELNLSSLELGDSALYFCASSVGTGTGSLSAFFGQGTRLTVV.

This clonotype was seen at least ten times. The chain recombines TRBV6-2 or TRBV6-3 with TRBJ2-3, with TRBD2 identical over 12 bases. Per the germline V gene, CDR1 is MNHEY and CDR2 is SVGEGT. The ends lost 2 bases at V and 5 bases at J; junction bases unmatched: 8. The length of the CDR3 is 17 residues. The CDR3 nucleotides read TGTGCCAGCAGTTACCGACGACTAGCGGGAGATGAAGATACGCAGTATTTT. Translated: CASSYRRLAGDEDTQYF.

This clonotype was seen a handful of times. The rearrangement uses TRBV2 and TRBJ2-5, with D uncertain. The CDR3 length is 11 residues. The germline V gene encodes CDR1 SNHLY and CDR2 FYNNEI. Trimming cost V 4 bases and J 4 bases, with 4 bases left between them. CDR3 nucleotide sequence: TGTGCCAGCAGTGTAGTAGAGACCCAGTACTTC. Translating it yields CASSVVETQYF.

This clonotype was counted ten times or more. CDR3 nucleotide sequence: TGCGCCAGCAGCCAAGATCGCGGGATATACTATGGCTACACCTTC. This gives the protein CASSQDRGIYYGYTF. The chain uses TRBV4-3 and TRBJ1-2, with unresolved D. Germline values: CDR1 LGHNA, CDR2 YSLEER. CDR3 length equals 15 residues. V was shortened by 0 bases and J by 3 bases, with 11 bases between the two germline ends.

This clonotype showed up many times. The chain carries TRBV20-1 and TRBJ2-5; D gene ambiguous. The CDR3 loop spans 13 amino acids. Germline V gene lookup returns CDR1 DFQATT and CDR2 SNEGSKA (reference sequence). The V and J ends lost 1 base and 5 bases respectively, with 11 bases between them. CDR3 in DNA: TGCAGTGCTAGAGTTAGCTTCCATGAGACCCAGTACTTC. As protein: CSARVSFHETQYF.

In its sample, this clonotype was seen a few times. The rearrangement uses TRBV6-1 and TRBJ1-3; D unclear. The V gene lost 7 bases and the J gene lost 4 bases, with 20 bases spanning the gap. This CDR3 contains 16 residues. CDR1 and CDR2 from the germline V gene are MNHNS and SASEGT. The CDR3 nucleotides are TGTGCCAGCACCGCCCGGGCACGGGTCTACGGAAACACCATATATTTT. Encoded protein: CASTARARVYGNTIYF.

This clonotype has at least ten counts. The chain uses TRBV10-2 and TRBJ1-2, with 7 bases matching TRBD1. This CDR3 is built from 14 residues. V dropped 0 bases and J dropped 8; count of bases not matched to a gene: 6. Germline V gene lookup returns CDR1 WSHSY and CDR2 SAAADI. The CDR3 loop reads CASSESTGLEGYTF. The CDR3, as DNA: TGCGCCAGCAGTGAGTCGACAGGGCTGGAAGGCTACACCTTC.

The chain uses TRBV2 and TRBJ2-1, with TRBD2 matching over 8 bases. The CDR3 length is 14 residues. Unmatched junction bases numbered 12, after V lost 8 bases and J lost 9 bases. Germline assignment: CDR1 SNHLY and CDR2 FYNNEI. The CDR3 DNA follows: TGTGCCAGCTGGCGAGAAGCGGGAGACTTTGAGCAGTTCTTC. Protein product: CASWREAGDFEQFF.

The CDR3, as DNA: TGTGCCAGCAGTTCGGACTGGAACACTGAAGCTTTCTTT. As protein: CASSSDWNTEAFF. The chain carries TRBV6-5 and TRBJ1-1; D gene uncertain. Germline CDR1 MNHEY, CDR2 SVGAGI. This CDR3 has 13 amino acids. Trimming removed 4 bases at V and 1 base at J, with 7 bases between.

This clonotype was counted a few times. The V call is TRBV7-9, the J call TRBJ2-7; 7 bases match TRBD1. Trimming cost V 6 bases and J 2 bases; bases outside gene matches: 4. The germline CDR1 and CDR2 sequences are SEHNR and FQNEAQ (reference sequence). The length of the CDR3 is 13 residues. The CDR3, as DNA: TGTGCCAGCAGTTCGGACAGGACCTACGAGCAGTACTTC. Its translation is CASSSDRTYEQYF.

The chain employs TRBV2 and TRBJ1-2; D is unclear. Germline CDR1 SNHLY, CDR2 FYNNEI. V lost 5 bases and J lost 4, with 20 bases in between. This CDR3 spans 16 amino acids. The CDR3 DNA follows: TGTGCCAGCAGTCCGATGACAACCCAGGCGTCCTATGGCTACACCTTC. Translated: CASSPMTTQASYGYTF.

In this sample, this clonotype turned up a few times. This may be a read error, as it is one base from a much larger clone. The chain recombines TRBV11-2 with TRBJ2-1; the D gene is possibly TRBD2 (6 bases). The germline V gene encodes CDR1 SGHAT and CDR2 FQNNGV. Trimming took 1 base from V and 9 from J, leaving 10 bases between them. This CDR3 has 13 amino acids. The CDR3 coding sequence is TGTGCCAGCAGCTTAGTACTAGCAAGTGAGCAGTTCTTC. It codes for CASSLVLASEQFF.

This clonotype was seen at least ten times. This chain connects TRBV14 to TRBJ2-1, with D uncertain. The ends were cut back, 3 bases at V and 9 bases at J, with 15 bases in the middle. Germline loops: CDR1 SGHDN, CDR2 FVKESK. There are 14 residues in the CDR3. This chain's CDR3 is CASSHPGLRSEQFF. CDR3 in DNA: TGTGCCAGCAGCCACCCCGGGCTTAGGAGTGAGCAGTTCTTC.